Listed here is a single TCR beta chain. Clones were sequenced by immunoSEQ multiplex PCR, and TCRdb holds only the in-frame ones, with some missing. The table shows some 310,000 clones, with almost 90% occurring only once. CDR3 length: 16 amino acids. Looked up from germline, CDR1 is KGHSH and CDR2 is LQKENI. V lost 6 bases to trimming and J lost 0 bases; unmatched junction nucleotides: 10. The entry originates in a study of blood T cell repertoires in COVID-19. The TCR sequence derives from a woman in her twenties or thirties with COVID-19, enrolled during active disease. The chain uses TRBV18 and TRBJ2-7, with 8 positions matching TRBD2. The material sequenced was peripheral blood. The CDR3: CASSPGGGGSSYEQYF. The CDR3 nucleotides read TGTGCCAGCTCCCCGGGGGGGGGCGGTTCCTCCTACGAGCAGTACTTC.